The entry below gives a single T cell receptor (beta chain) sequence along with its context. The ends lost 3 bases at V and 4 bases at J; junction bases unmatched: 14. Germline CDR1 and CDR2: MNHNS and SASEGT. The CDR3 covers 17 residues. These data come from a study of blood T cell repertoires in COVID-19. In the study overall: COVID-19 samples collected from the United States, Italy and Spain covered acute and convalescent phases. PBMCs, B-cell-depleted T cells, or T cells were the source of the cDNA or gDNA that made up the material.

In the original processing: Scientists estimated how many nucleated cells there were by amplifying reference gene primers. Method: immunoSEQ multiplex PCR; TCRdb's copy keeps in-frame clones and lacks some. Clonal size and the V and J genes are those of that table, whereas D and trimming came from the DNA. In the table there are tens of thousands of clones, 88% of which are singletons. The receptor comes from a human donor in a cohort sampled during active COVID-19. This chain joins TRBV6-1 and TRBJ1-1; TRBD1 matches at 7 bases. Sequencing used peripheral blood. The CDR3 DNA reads TGTGCCAGCAGTGATGCGGGAGGGGGCGCGTCGGGCACTGAAGCTTTCTTT. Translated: CASSDAGGGASGTEAFF.